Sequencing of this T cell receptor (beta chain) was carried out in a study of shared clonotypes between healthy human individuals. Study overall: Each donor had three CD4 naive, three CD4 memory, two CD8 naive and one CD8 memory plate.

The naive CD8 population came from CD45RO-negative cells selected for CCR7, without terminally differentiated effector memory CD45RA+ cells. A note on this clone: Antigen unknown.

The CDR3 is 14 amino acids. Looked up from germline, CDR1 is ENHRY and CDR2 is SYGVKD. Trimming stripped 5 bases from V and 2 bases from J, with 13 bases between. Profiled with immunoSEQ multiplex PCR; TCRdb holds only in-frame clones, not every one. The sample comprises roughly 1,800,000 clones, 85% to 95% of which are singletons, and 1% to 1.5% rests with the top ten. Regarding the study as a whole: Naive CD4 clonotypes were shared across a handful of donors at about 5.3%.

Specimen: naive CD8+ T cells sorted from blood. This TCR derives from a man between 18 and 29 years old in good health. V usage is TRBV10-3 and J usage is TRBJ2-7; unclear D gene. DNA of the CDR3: TGTGCCATCAGTCACCTTGACAAGACCTACGAGCAGTACTTC. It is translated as CAISHLDKTYEQYF.